The 29 T cell receptor beta chains below come from one sample, sequenced in a study of early T cells in non-severe SARS-CoV-2 infection. Each CDR3 protein gets one entry after TCRdb re-called the 5' RACE reads with MiXCR. The sample carries fewer than 65,000 distinct CDR3 sequences, around 8.5% recorded once. The sample was whole blood. The receptors stem from an adult who was a healthcare worker with PCR-confirmed SARS-CoV-2 infection or an uninfected control (not recorded which).

This clonotype was recorded a few times. The V call is TRBV5-1, the J call TRBJ2-5; 10 bases are a match to TRBD1. The CDR3 has 16 residues. After removal of 4 bases from V and 4 bases from J, the junction contained 10 bases not matched to a gene. Germline assignment: CDR1 SGHRS and CDR2 YFSETQ. Here the CDR3 DNA reads TGCGCCAGCAGCCCTCAGGCGGGACAGGGGACAGAGACCCAGTACTTC. Its protein is CASSPQAGQGTETQYF.

This chain connects TRBV2 to TRBJ2-5; D gene uncertain. This CDR3 contains 10 residues. Trimming shortened V by 5 bases and J by 4 bases, and 2 bases separated the two germline ends. Germline CDR1 SNHLY, CDR2 FYNNEI. The CDR3: CASSLETQYF. The CDR3 DNA sequence: TGTGCCAGCAGTCTAGAGACCCAGTACTTC.

V is TRBV20-1 and J is TRBJ2-1, with 8 bases lining up with TRBD2. Germline CDR1 DFQATT, CDR2 SNEGSKA (reference sequence). J lost 4 bases, V lost 4 bases, and 6 bases had no gene match. The CDR3 is 14 residues long. CDR3 bases: TGCAGTGCTACGGGCGGGGGGCCTTACAATGAGCAGTTCTTC. Protein: CSATGGGPYNEQFF.

This clonotype was seen more than once but under ten times. The CDR3 protein is CASRETPQETQYF. The CDR3 DNA reads TGTGCCAGCAGAGAGACCCCGCAAGAGACCCAGTACTTC. The rearrangement joins TRBV6-1 to TRBJ2-5; D unclear. Germline CDR1 MNHNS, CDR2 SASEGT. V dropped 6 bases and J dropped 2 bases, with 10 bases sitting between them. The CDR3 has 13 residues.

Ten or more counts support this clonotype. The CDR3 reads CASSILADQPQHF. Written as DNA, the CDR3 is TGTGCCAGTAGTATATTGGCCGATCAGCCCCAGCATTTT. V is TRBV19 and J is TRBJ1-5; D ambiguous. The CDR3 loop spans 13 amino acids. Germline lookup yields CDR1 LNHDA and CDR2 SQIVND (reference sequence). The V gene lost 2 bases and the J gene lost 5 bases, with 7 bases spanning the gap. The entire variable domain, with the rest obtained from reference TRBV19 and TRBJ1-5, is as follows: DGGITQSPKYLFRKEGQNVTLSCEQNLNHDAMYWYRQDPGQGLRLIYYSQIVNDFQKGDIAEGYSVSREKKESFPLTVTSAQKNPTAFYLCASSILADQPQHFGDGTRLSIL.

In its sample, this clonotype was seen a few times. The chain uses TRBV30 and TRBJ2-3, with TRBD1 as a possible D gene (6 bases). CDR1 is GTSNPN, CDR2 SVGIG, per germline (reference sequence). CDR3 size: 13 residues. Trimming stripped 5 bases from V and 2 bases from J, with 11 bases between. CDR3 DNA: TGTGCCTGGGATCAGGGGATCACAGATACGCAGTATTTT. Translated, it gives CAWDQGITDTQYF.

This clonotype was recorded a few times. This chain connects TRBV29-1 to TRBJ2-1, with D possibly being TRBD1 (6 bases). V was pared by 7 bases and J by 7 bases, with 20 bases between. This CDR3 is 14 amino acids long. Germline V gives CDR1 SQVTM, CDR2 ANQGSEA. This CDR3 reads CSGGYLGTQNEQFF. In DNA, the CDR3 is TGCAGCGGGGGGTACCTTGGGACACAGAATGAGCAGTTCTTC.

The chain links TRBV27 to TRBJ2-7; 10 bases are shared with TRBD1. This CDR3 is 16 amino acids long. Looked up from germline, CDR1 is MNHEY and CDR2 is SMNVEV (reference sequence). J gave up 1 base and V 3 bases, and 6 bases lay outside the gene matches. The CDR3, as DNA: TGTGCCAGCAGTTTCGCGGGACAGGGGAATTCCTACGAGCAGTACTTC. Protein sequence: CASSFAGQGNSYEQYF.

This rearrangement joins TRBV20-1 to TRBJ1-5; D unclear. This CDR3 contains 15 residues. Germline V CDR1 and CDR2: DFQATT, SNEGSKA (reference sequence). Deletions cut 1 base from V and 5 bases from J, with 15 bases between. The chain's CDR3 is CSARVGPVAYQPQHF. CDR3 bases: TGCAGTGCTAGAGTCGGACCCGTGGCATATCAGCCCCAGCATTTT.

V is TRBV13 and J is TRBJ2-7, with 10 positions matching TRBD1. Germline CDR1 reads PRHDT; CDR2 reads FYEKMQ (reference sequence). Trimming removed 2 bases from V and 3 bases from J; junction bases left unmatched: 7. The CDR3 covers 16 residues. The CDR3 spells CASSLRTGTGVYEQYF. The CDR3 DNA sequence: TGTGCCAGCAGCTTAAGGACCGGGACAGGGGTCTACGAGCAGTACTTC.

This rearrangement joins TRBV6-4 to TRBJ2-7, with 8 nucleotides matching TRBD2. CDR3 length: 14 amino acids. Trimming cost V 7 bases and J 1 base; bases outside gene matches: 6. Looked up from germline, CDR1 is MRHNA and CDR2 is SNTAGT. The CDR3 nucleotides are TGTGCCAGCATCGTAGCGGGGCCGTCCTACGAGCAGTACTTC. Encoded protein: CASIVAGPSYEQYF.

The genes are TRBV9 and TRBJ2-2, with a possible D match to TRBD1 (6 bases). Germline CDR1 is SGDLS and CDR2 is YYNGEE. CDR3 size: 16 residues. V was trimmed by 4 bases and J by 3 bases, leaving 16 bases between them. CDR3 in amino acids: CASSPLGQLDTGELFF. The CDR3 coding sequence is TGTGCCAGCAGCCCCCTCGGACAGCTGGACACCGGGGAGCTGTTTTTT.

The chain couples TRBV20-1 to TRBJ1-2; D may be TRBD1 (6 bases). V was trimmed by 4 bases and J by 3 bases, leaving 9 bases between them. This CDR3 is built from 12 residues. Germline V gene lookup returns CDR1 DFQATT and CDR2 SNEGSKA (reference sequence). The CDR3 here is CSAKQGYYGYTF. In DNA, the CDR3 is TGCAGTGCTAAACAGGGTTACTATGGCTACACCTTC.

V usage is TRBV19 and J usage is TRBJ1-2, with D possibly being TRBD1 (6 bases). V shed 3 bases and J shed 4 bases, with 15 bases lying between them. The CDR3 has 15 residues. Per germline, CDR1 LNHDA and CDR2 SQIVND (reference sequence). In nucleotides, the CDR3 is TGTGCCAGTAGTATCCAGGGGAGGAGGGCCTATGGCTACACCTTC. Translated, it gives CASSIQGRRAYGYTF.

This clonotype came up many times. The chain couples TRBV30 to TRBJ2-7; D is uncertain. Germline V gene sequence: CDR1 GTSNPN, CDR2 SVGIG (reference sequence). V lost 1 base to trimming and J lost 4 bases, with 11 bases between them. CDR3 length: 13 residues. CDR3 DNA sequence: TGTGCCTGGAGTGAGACCCATTTTTACGAGCAGTACTTC. Amino acids: CAWSETHFYEQYF.

This clonotype was observed a handful of times. The chain employs TRBV12-5 and TRBJ2-2; D possibly corresponds to TRBD2 (7 bases). The CDR3 loop spans 15 amino acids. V shed 5 bases and J shed 2 bases, with 12 bases lying between them. Per germline, CDR1 LGHNT and CDR2 FRNRAP. The CDR3 region has the DNA TGTGCTAGTGGTCGGGGGGCGCAAAACACCGGGGAGCTGTTTTTT. This translates into CASGRGAQNTGELFF.

This clonotype was recorded a few times. The chain combines TRBV10-3 with TRBJ2-1, with D tentatively TRBD2 (6 bases). Looked up from germline, CDR1 is ENHRY and CDR2 is SYGVKD. V lost 0 bases and J lost 8, with 23 bases in between. The CDR3 is 18 residues long. Written as DNA, the CDR3 is TGTGCCATCAGTGAGTCCGAAGGAGGGGCACAATGGCTGGATGAGCAGTTCTTC. Translation: CAISESEGGAQWLDEQFF.

This clonotype was seen a handful of times. This chain joins TRBV5-1 and TRBJ1-1; D ambiguous. The CDR3 runs 12 residues. The germline V gene has CDR1 SGHRS and CDR2 YFSETQ. The V gene lost 1 base and the J gene lost 11 bases, with 12 bases spanning the gap. In nucleotides, the CDR3 is TGCGCCAGCAGCTTGTCGACCGGTAAGGCTTTCTTT. This translates into CASSLSTGKAFF.

V usage is TRBV12-3 or TRBV12-4 and J usage is TRBJ1-1; D ambiguous. This CDR3 comprises 14 residues. V lost 5 bases and J 8 bases, leaving 18 bases between the germline ends. CDR3 region: CASSIADHRGEAFF. The CDR3 DNA follows: TGTGCCAGCAGTATCGCGGACCACCGAGGGGAAGCTTTCTTT.

The rearrangement uses TRBV4-1 and TRBJ2-7, with 8 bases aligning to TRBD1. The CDR3 extends over 15 amino acids. Germline values: CDR1 MGHRA, CDR2 YSYEKL. V was pared by 0 bases and J by 8 bases, with 9 bases of the junction left unmatched. CDR3 loop: CASSQEADRAGKQYF. Written as DNA, the CDR3 is TGCGCCAGCAGCCAAGAAGCGGACAGGGCGGGAAAGCAGTACTTC.

This clonotype was seen only a few times. The rearrangement links TRBV5-1 to TRBJ1-2; D gene ambiguous. Germline V gene sequence: CDR1 SGHRS, CDR2 YFSETQ. The CDR3 spans 13 residues. V was cut by 0 bases and J by 6 bases, with 9 bases left in between. CDR3 nucleotides: TGCGCCAGCAGCTTGGGTATATCTCATGGCTACACCTTC. The encoded protein is CASSLGISHGYTF.

This clonotype was detected a few times. The rearrangement joins TRBV19 to TRBJ2-1; TRBD2 matches 9 bases. The CDR3 consists of 15 residues. V lost 5 bases to trimming and J lost 4 bases; unmatched junction nucleotides: 6. CDR1 is LNHDA, CDR2 SQIVND, per germline (reference sequence). The CDR3 coding sequence is TGTGCCAGTAGTGTCTCTAGCGGGGCATACAATGAGCAGTTCTTC. Amino acid sequence: CASSVSSGAYNEQFF.

V gene TRBV10-3 combines with J gene TRBJ2-1; 7 positions match TRBD1. The CDR3 sequence is 14 residues long. Unmatched junction bases numbered 2, after V lost 4 bases and J lost 2 bases. Germline lookup yields CDR1 ENHRY and CDR2 SYGVKD. The DNA of the CDR3 is TGTGCCATCAGTGCCCAGGGGGCCTACAATGAGCAGTTCTTC. Translating it yields CAISAQGAYNEQFF.

This clonotype was observed a few times. The CDR3 coding sequence is TGTGCCAGCAGCTTGGACCAGAACACTGAAGCTTTCTTT. Protein product: CASSLDQNTEAFF. The rearrangement uses TRBV5-6 and TRBJ1-1; D not resolved. The V gene's germline CDR1 is SGHDT and CDR2 YYEEEE. Deletions cut 0 bases from V and 1 base from J, with 4 bases between. The CDR3 spans 13 residues. Full variable domain (rest looked up from reference TRBV5-6 and TRBJ1-1): DAGVTQSPTHLIKTRGQQVTLRCSPKSGHDTVSWYQQALGQGPQFIFQYYEEEERQRGNFPDRFSGHQFPNYSSELNVNALLLGDSALYLCASSLDQNTEAFFGQGTRLTVV.

Only a few counts were recorded for this clonotype. The CDR3 reads CSASFKRMGEQYF. The DNA for the CDR3 is TGCAGTGCTAGTTTTAAGCGGATGGGCGAGCAGTACTTC. The chain recombines TRBV20-1 with TRBJ2-7; a possible D gene is TRBD2 (5 bases). V was pared by 3 bases and J by 6 bases, with 15 bases between. The CDR3 covers 13 residues. In germline, CDR1 is DFQATT, CDR2 SNEGSKA (reference sequence).

The sample holds a few counts of this clonotype. This chain links TRBV19 with TRBJ1-2; D is perhaps TRBD1 (5 bases). The CDR3 sequence is 14 residues long. Per the germline V gene, CDR1 is LNHDA and CDR2 is SQIVND (reference sequence). V dropped 6 bases and J dropped 3 bases, with 14 bases sitting between them. The CDR3 coding sequence is TGTGCCAGTAGAACACGGGGCAGCGACTATGGCTACACCTTC. This encodes CASRTRGSDYGYTF.

The sample holds many counts of this clonotype. This chain connects TRBV15 to TRBJ1-1; perhaps TRBD1 as D (5 bases). V was pared by 0 bases and J by 3 bases, with 8 bases between. The CDR3 has 14 amino acids. Germline V gene sequence: CDR1 LNHNV, CDR2 YYDKDF (reference sequence). This CDR3 reads CATSRDGGYTEAFF. CDR3 nucleotide sequence: TGTGCCACCAGCAGAGATGGGGGGTACACTGAAGCTTTCTTT. The complete variable domain, with remaining parts taken from reference TRBV15 and TRBJ1-1, reads DAMVIQNPRYQVTQFGKPVTLSCSQTLNHNVMYWYQQKSSQAPKLLFHYYDKDFNNEADTPDNFQSRRPNTSFCFLDIRSPGLGDTAMYLCATSRDGGYTEAFFGQGTRLTVV.

The J gene is TRBJ2-7, the V gene TRBV5-1; D not certain. Looked up from germline, CDR1 is SGHRS and CDR2 is YFSETQ. Trimming cost V 0 bases and J 2 bases, with 6 bases left between them. The CDR3 sequence is 13 residues long. The CDR3 loop reads CASSLGSPYEQYF. In DNA, the CDR3 is TGCGCCAGCAGCTTGGGGAGTCCCTACGAGCAGTACTTC.

This clonotype has more than one count but fewer than ten. J is TRBJ1-2 and V is TRBV18, with D perhaps TRBD1 (6 bases). Trimming removed 6 bases at V and 2 bases at J, with 13 bases between. The CDR3 is 14 residues long. Looked up from germline, CDR1 is KGHSH and CDR2 is LQKENI. In DNA, the CDR3 is TGTGCCAGCTCCAACCTGGACAGCAACTATGGCTACACCTTC. Amino acids: CASSNLDSNYGYTF.